The 8 T cell receptor beta chains given below trace back to one sample, sequenced in a study of molecular identifiers for immune sequencing clone quantification. Each CDR3 protein gets one entry after TCRdb re-called the PCR reads with MiXCR. The sample consists of about 630,000 distinct CDR3 sequences, approximately 24% of them appearing once. The source material was naive CD8+ T cells from blood, with Jurkat cell RNA spiked in. As for subset: FACS-sorted CD8+CD4-CCR7+CD45RA+ naive T cells. The receptors were gathered from a human donor in good health. Some libraries in this study had Jurkat cell RNA spiked in.

This clonotype was counted ten times or more. V and J are TRBV20-1 and TRBJ2-7; the D gene is possibly TRBD2 (6 bases). The germline V gene has CDR1 DFQATT and CDR2 SNEGSKA (reference sequence). The CDR3 is 14 residues long. Trimming took 0 bases from V and 3 from J, leaving 12 bases between them. The CDR3 DNA is TGCAGTGCTAGAGACCGACTAGAACTCTACGAGCAGTACTTC. This gives the protein CSARDRLELYEQYF.

The sample holds many counts of this clonotype. The chain is built from TRBV20-1 and TRBJ1-1; D is undetermined. This CDR3 comprises 16 residues. Trimming shortened V by 0 bases and J by 1 base, and 15 bases separated the two germline ends. The germline CDR1 and CDR2 sequences are DFQATT and SNEGSKA (reference sequence). The DNA of the CDR3 is TGCAGTGCTAGAGATTTTCGATGGGGAAAGAACACTGAAGCTTTCTTT. This gives the protein CSARDFRWGKNTEAFF.

This clonotype was counted ten times or more. The gene calls are TRBV5-1 and TRBJ1-6; D gene unclear. Germline CDR1 SGHRS, CDR2 YFSETQ. This CDR3 has 15 residues. V was pared by 4 bases and J by 0 bases, with 8 bases between. The DNA for the CDR3 is TGCGCCAGCAGCCCTGACCTCTCCTATAATTCACCCCTCCACTTT. Its protein is CASSPDLSYNSPLHF.

This clonotype was recorded once. A much larger clone sits a single nucleotide away, making a read error possible. This chain uses TRBV2 with TRBJ2-2; perhaps TRBD2 as D (5 bases). CDR3 size: 14 residues. Per the germline V gene, CDR1 is SNHLY and CDR2 is FYNNEI. The CDR3 bases are TGTGCCAGCTCCTCACCCCCGAACACCGGGGTGCTGTTTTTT. This encodes CASSSPPNTGVLFF.

This clonotype was seen ten or more times. V gene TRBV4-1 combines with J gene TRBJ2-7; no firm D call. The CDR3 is made up of 13 amino acids. From germline, CDR1 is MGHRA and CDR2 YSYEKL. Trimming removed 2 bases at V and 4 bases at J, with 9 bases between. The chain's CDR3 is CASSQHLGYEQYF. The CDR3 DNA is TGCGCCAGCAGCCAACATTTAGGGTACGAGCAGTACTTC.

The chain uses TRBV28 and TRBJ2-7; 12 positions agree with TRBD2. The germline V gene has CDR1 MDHEN and CDR2 SYDVKM. V gave up 5 bases and J gave up 5 bases; unmatched junction bases: 10. The CDR3 sequence is 16 residues long. The CDR3 loop is CASSTRTSGRKHEQYF. The CDR3 DNA is TGTGCCAGCAGTACCCGAACTAGCGGGAGGAAGCACGAGCAGTACTTC.

The J gene is TRBJ1-3, the V gene TRBV20-1; D uncertain. V was cut by 1 base and J by 0 bases, with 7 bases left in between. Germline CDR1 and CDR2: DFQATT and SNEGSKA (reference sequence). The CDR3 contains 14 residues. CDR3: CSARGLISGNTIYF. In DNA, the CDR3 is TGCAGTGCTAGAGGACTGATCTCTGGAAACACCATATATTTT.

This clonotype was detected a few times. The V and J genes are TRBV7-7 and TRBJ1-1, with 7 bases identical to TRBD1. V lost 5 bases, J lost 4 bases, and 10 bases stayed unmatched. From germline, CDR1 is SSHAT and CDR2 FNYEAQ (reference sequence). The CDR3 runs to 15 residues. The CDR3 protein is CASSPIQGLGTEAFF. DNA of the CDR3: TGTGCCAGCAGCCCCATACAGGGGTTAGGCACTGAAGCTTTCTTT.